The 15 T cell receptor beta chains below come from one sample, sequenced in a study of blood T cell repertoires in COVID-19. The method was immunoSEQ multiplex PCR; TCRdb's version includes in-frame clones alone and lacks a portion of them. This table has tens of thousands of clones, around 80% appearing once. Sequencing was carried out using peripheral blood. These receptors originate from a woman of 80 years or more with acute or convalescent COVID-19.

The table lists this clone with a few counts. The rearrangement uses TRBV5-4 and TRBJ1-2, with TRBD1 matching 8 bases. J gave up 2 bases and V 0 bases, and 6 bases lay outside the gene matches. The CDR3 loop spans 16 amino acids. The germline V gene has CDR1 SGHNT and CDR2 YYREEE (reference sequence). The CDR3 sequence is CASSLDRGRGNYGYTF. For the CDR3, the DNA is TGTGCCAGCAGCTTGGACAGGGGGAGGGGAAACTATGGCTACACCTTC.

V gene TRBV28 combines with J gene TRBJ1-1; 8 positions agree with TRBD1. The germline V gene encodes CDR1 MDHEN and CDR2 SYDVKM. The CDR3 covers 15 residues. V lost 7 bases, J lost 2 bases, and 9 bases stayed unmatched. In nucleotides, the CDR3 is TGTGCCAGCAACTCGGCAGGGGGCTTTAACACTGAAGCTTTCTTT. The encoded protein is CASNSAGGFNTEAFF.

The chain links TRBV18 to TRBJ1-4; D is possibly TRBD1 (6 bases). The CDR3 has 14 amino acids. Trimming took 5 bases from V and 7 from J, leaving 14 bases between them. CDR1 is KGHSH, CDR2 LQKENI, per germline. The CDR3 reads CASSSSDRFEKLFF. In nucleotides, the CDR3 is TGTGCCAGCTCATCTTCTGACAGGTTTGAAAAACTGTTTTTT.

This clone was recorded a few times. The chain links TRBV3-1 (or the pseudogene TRBV3-2) to TRBJ2-7; D is unclear. The germline gives CDR1 LGHDT, CDR2 YNNKEL (reference sequence). CDR3 length: 14 amino acids. The V gene lost 2 bases and the J gene lost 2 bases, with 10 bases spanning the gap. The chain's CDR3 is CASSQQHRTYEQYF. The CDR3 nucleotides read TGTGCCAGCAGCCAACAACACCGTACCTACGAGCAGTACTTC.

The chain is built from TRBV3-1 (or the pseudogene TRBV3-2) and TRBJ2-7; the D is unclear. This CDR3 has 13 amino acids. The germline V gene has CDR1 LGHDT and CDR2 YNNKEL (reference sequence). Deletions cut 7 bases from V and 0 bases from J, with 10 bases between. In DNA form, the CDR3 reads TGTGCCAGCACCTCTCAGGTCTCCTACGAGCAGTACTTC. This translates into CASTSQVSYEQYF.

This chain joins TRBV7-6 and TRBJ2-1; tentative D call: TRBD2 (6 bases). V lost 5 bases and J lost 7, with 27 bases in between. There are 18 residues in the CDR3. CDR1 and CDR2 from the germline V gene are SGHVS and FNYEAQ. CDR3 residues: CASSRRSSFERASNEQFF. The CDR3, as DNA: TGTGCCAGCAGCCGGAGGTCCTCTTTTGAGCGGGCAAGTAATGAGCAGTTCTTC.

The J gene is TRBJ2-1, the V gene TRBV14; D might be TRBD2 (5 bases). In germline, CDR1 is SGHDN, CDR2 FVKESK. The V gene lost 0 bases and the J gene lost 5 bases, with 14 bases spanning the gap. This CDR3 is built from 16 residues. CDR3 nucleotides: TGTGCCAGCAGCCAAGAACGGCTAGCAAGCCACAATGAGCAGTTCTTC. Its translation: CASSQERLASHNEQFF.

V gene TRBV28 combines with J gene TRBJ1-4; D perhaps matches TRBD1 (6 bases). The CDR3 consists of 15 residues. V was cut by 6 bases and J by 4 bases, with 15 bases left in between. The germline gives CDR1 MDHEN, CDR2 SYDVKM. The chain's CDR3 is CASSPGGGFNEKLFF. DNA for the CDR3: TGTGCCAGCAGCCCTGGCGGGGGCTTTAATGAAAAACTGTTTTTT.

In the case of this clone: An end of the junction differs from the germline gene, which may be a read error. This sequence joins TRBV18 and TRBJ1-2; D might be TRBD1 (6 bases). This CDR3 has 13 amino acids. The germline gives CDR1 KGHSH, CDR2 LQKENI. CDR3 sequence reads: CASSPPSRGDIAF. For the CDR3, the DNA is TGTGCCAGCTCACCACCGTCCCGAGGGGACATCGCCTTC.

This clone has just a few counts. This chain links TRBV7-2 with TRBJ1-1, with 9 bases that match TRBD1. The CDR3 consists of 14 residues. Germline V gene data show CDR1 as SGHTA and CDR2 as FQGNSA. V lost 5 bases to trimming and J lost 3 bases; unmatched junction nucleotides: 4. The CDR3 coding sequence is TGTGCCAGCAGCAAAGACAGGGGGTACACTGAAGCTTTCTTT. Amino acid sequence: CASSKDRGYTEAFF.

The genes are TRBV10-2 and TRBJ2-3; TRBD2 might be the D (5 bases). This CDR3 spans 14 amino acids. The V end was cut by 4 bases, the J end by 5 bases, with 13 bases between. Germline assignment: CDR1 WSHSY and CDR2 SAAADI. CDR3 protein: CASSVASRGDTQYF. CDR3 coding DNA: TGCGCCAGCAGTGTGGCTAGCCGAGGAGATACGCAGTATTTT.

The chain couples TRBV7-7 to TRBJ2-1; TRBD2 aligns across 7 bases. Germline loops: CDR1 SSHAT, CDR2 FNYEAQ (reference sequence). CDR3 length equals 18 residues. V gave up 0 bases and J gave up 1 base; unmatched junction bases: 9. The CDR3 reads CASSLAGVAGDSYNEQFF. The CDR3 DNA reads TGTGCCAGCAGCTTAGCCGGTGTTGCGGGGGATTCCTACAATGAGCAGTTCTTC.

The rearrangement joins TRBV6-5 to TRBJ1-4; TRBD1 agrees at 7 bases. Germline V gene sequence: CDR1 MNHEY, CDR2 SVGAGI. Trimming cost V 6 bases and J 7 bases; bases outside gene matches: 8. This CDR3 is 14 amino acids long. This CDR3 is CASRPSGTAEKLFF. The CDR3 DNA sequence: TGTGCCAGCAGGCCGTCCGGGACAGCTGAAAAACTGTTTTTT.

This CDR3 is CASRKTDRGNSPLHF. The CDR3 coding sequence is TGTGCCAGCAGAAAAACGGACAGGGGTAATTCACCCCTCCACTTT. The chain combines TRBV6-6 with TRBJ1-6; 9 bases fit TRBD1. CDR3 size: 15 residues. Germline V lookup: CDR1 MNHNY, CDR2 SVGAGI (reference sequence). Trimming cost V 6 bases and J 6 bases; bases outside gene matches: 6.

This clone has a handful of counts. The rearrangement joins TRBV12-3 or TRBV12-4 to TRBJ1-1; D uncertain. V lost 6 bases and J 1 base, leaving 9 bases between the germline ends. The CDR3 spans 13 residues. This CDR3 is CASSLAANTEAFF. CDR3 coding DNA: TGTGCCAGCAGCCTAGCGGCGAACACTGAAGCTTTCTTT.